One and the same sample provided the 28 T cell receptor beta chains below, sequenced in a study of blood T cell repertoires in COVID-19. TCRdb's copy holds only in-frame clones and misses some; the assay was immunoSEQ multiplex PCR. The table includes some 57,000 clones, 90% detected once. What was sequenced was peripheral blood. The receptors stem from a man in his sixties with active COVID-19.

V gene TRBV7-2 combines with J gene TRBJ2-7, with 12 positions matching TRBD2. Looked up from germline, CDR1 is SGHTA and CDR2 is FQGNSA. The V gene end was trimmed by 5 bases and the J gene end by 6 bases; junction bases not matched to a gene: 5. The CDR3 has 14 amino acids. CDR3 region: CASSRGLAGPEQYF. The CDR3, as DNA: TGTGCCAGCAGCCGTGGACTAGCGGGACCCGAGCAGTACTTC.

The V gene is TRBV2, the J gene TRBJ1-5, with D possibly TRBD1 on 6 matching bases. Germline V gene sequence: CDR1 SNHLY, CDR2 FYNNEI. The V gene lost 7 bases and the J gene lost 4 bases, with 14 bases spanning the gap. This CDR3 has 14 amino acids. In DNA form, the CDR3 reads TGTGCCAGCACTCTGGGGACACCAAATCAGCCCCAGCATTTT. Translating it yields CASTLGTPNQPQHF.

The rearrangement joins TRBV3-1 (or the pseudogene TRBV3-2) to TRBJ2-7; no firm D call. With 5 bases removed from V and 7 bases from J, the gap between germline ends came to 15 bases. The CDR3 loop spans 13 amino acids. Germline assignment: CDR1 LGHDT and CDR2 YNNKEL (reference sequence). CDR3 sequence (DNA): TGTGCCAGCAGCTTTACTCAGCCGAGGGAGCAGTACTTC. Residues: CASSFTQPREQYF.

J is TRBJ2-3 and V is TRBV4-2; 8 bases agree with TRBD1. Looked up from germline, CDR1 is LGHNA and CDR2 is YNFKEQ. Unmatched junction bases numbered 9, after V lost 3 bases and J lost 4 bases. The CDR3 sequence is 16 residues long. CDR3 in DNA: TGTGCCAGCAGCCAGACAGGAGGACAGGGCCCAGATACGCAGTATTTT. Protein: CASSQTGGQGPDTQYF.

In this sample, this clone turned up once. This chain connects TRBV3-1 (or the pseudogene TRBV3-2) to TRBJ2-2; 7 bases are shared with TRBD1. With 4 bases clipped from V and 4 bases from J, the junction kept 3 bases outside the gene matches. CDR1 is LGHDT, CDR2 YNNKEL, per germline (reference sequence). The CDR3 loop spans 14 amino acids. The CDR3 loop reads CASSRSGGTGELFF. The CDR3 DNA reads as TGTGCCAGCAGCCGATCAGGGGGCACCGGGGAGCTGTTTTTT.

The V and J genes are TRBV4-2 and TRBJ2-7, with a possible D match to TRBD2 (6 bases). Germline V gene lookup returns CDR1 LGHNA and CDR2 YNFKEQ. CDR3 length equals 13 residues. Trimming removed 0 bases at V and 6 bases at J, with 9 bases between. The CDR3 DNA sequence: TGTGCCAGCAGCCAAGATCGGAGGGCCGAGCAGTACTTC. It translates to CASSQDRRAEQYF.

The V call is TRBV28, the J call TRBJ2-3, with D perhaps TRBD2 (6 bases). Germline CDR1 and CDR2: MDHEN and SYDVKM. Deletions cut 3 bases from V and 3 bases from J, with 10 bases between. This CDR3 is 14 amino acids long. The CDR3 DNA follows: TGTGCCAGCAGTTTCGGAGGGATGACAGATACGCAGTATTTT. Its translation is CASSFGGMTDTQYF.

The CDR3 DNA sequence: TGTGCCAGCAGCGGCGGGAAGACCCTCTCTGGGGCCAACGTCCTGACTTTC. Residues: CASSGGKTLSGANVLTF. V and J are TRBV7-9 and TRBJ2-6; possibly TRBD2 for D (6 bases). Germline assignment: CDR1 SEHNR and CDR2 FQNEAQ (reference sequence). The CDR3 loop spans 17 amino acids. V was pared by 5 bases and J by 0 bases, with 14 bases between.

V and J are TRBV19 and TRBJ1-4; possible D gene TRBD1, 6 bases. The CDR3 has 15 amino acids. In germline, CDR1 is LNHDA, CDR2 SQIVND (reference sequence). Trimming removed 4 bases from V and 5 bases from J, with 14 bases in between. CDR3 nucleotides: TGTGCCAGTAGTACACGGACAGTTTCGAATGAAAAACTGTTTTTT. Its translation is CASSTRTVSNEKLFF.

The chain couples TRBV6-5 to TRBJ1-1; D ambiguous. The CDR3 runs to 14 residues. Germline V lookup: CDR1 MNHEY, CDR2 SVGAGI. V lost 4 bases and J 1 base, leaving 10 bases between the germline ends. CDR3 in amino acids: CASSSGLKNTEAFF. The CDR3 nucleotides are TGTGCCAGCAGTTCCGGACTGAAGAACACTGAAGCTTTCTTT.

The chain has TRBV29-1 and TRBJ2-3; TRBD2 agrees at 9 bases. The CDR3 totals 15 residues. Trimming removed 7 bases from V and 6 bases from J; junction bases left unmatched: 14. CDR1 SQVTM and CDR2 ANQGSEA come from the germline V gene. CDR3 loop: CSAIIRGRGPDTQYF. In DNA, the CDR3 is TGCAGCGCCATAATCCGCGGGAGGGGCCCCGATACGCAGTATTTT.

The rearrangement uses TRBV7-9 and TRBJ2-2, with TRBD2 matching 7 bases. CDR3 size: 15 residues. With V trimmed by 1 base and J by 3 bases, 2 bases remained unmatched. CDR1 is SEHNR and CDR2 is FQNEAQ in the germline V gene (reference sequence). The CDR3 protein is CASSLVRGYTGELFF. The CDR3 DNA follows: TGTGCCAGCAGCTTAGTGCGGGGGTACACCGGGGAGCTGTTTTTT.

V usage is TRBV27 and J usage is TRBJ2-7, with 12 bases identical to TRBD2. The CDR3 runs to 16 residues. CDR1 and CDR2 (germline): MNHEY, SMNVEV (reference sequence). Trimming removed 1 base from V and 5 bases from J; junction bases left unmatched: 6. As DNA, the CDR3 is TGTGCCAGCAGTTTATACCTGACTAGCGGGAGCGACGAGCAGTACTTC. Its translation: CASSLYLTSGSDEQYF.

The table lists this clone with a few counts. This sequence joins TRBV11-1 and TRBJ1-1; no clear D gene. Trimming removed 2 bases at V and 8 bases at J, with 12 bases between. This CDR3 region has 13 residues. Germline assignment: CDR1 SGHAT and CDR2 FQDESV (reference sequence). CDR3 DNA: TGTGCCAGCAGCTTAAACGACCCGGAGGAAGCTTTCTTT. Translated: CASSLNDPEEAFF.

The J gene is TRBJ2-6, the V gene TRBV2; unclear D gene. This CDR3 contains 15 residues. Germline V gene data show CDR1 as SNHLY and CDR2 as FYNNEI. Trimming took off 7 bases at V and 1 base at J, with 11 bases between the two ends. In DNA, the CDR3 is TGTGCCAGCATAGATCGGGTTTCTGGGGCCAACGTCCTGACTTTC. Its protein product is CASIDRVSGANVLTF. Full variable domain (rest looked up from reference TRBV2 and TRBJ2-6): EPEVTQTPSHQVTQMGQEVILRCVPISNHLYFYWYRQILGQKVEFLVSFYNNEISEKSEIFDDQFSVERPDGSNFTLKIRSTKLEDSAMYFCASIDRVSGANVLTFGAGSRLTVL.

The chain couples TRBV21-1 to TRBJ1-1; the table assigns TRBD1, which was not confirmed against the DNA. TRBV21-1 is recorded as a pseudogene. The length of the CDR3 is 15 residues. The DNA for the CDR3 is TGTGCCAGCAGCAAAGAAGACAGGGAATACACTGAAGCTTTCTTT. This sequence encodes CASSKEDREYTEAFF.

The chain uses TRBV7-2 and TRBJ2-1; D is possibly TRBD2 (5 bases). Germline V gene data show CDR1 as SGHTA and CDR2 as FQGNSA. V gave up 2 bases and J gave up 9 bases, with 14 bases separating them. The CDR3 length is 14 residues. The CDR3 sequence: CASSLLLGAIEQFF. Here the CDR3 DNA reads TGTGCCAGCAGCTTACTCTTGGGAGCGATTGAGCAGTTCTTC.

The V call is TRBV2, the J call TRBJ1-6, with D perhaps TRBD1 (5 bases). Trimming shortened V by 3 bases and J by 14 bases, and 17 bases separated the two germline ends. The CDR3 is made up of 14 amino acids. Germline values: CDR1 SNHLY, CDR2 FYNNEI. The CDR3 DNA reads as TGTGCCAGCAGTGAGAGGCAGGGCCCATCAGCCCTCCACTTT. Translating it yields CASSERQGPSALHF.

The CDR3 DNA is TGTGCCAGCAGTTTATATTTCTCGGTAGTAGCGGGAGGCCCGACCAATGAGCAGTTCTTC. Residues: CASSLYFSVVAGGPTNEQFF. The chain employs TRBV27 and TRBJ2-1; TRBD2 agrees at 10 bases. This CDR3 spans 20 amino acids. J lost 6 bases, V lost 1 base, and 18 bases had no gene match. Germline CDR1 is MNHEY and CDR2 is SMNVEV (reference sequence).

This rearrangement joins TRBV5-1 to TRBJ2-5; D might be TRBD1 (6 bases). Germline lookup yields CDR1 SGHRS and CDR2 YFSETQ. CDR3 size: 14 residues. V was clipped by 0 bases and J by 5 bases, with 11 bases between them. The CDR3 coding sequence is TGCGCCAGCAGCTTGGCAGGGGTCCGGGAGACCCAGTACTTC. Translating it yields CASSLAGVRETQYF.

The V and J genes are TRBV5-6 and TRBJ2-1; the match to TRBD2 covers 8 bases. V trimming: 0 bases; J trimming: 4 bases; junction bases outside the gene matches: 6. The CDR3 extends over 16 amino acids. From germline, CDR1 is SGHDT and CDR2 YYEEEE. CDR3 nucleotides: TGTGCCAGCAGCTTGGCCCCCAGCGGGGGTTACAATGAGCAGTTCTTC. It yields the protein CASSLAPSGGYNEQFF.

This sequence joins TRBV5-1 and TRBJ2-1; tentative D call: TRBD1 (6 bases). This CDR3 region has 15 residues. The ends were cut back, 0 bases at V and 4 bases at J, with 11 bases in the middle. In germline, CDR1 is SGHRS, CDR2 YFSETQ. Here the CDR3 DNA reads TGCGCCAGCAGCTTGGGAGGACAGACATACAATGAGCAGTTCTTC. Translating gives CASSLGGQTYNEQFF. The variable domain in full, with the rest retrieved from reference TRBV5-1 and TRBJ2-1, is KAGVTQTPRYLIKTRGQQVTLSCSPISGHRSVSWYQQTPGQGLQFLFEYFSETQRNKGNFPGRFSGRQFSNSRSEMNVSTLELGDSALYLCASSLGGQTYNEQFFGPGTRLTVL.

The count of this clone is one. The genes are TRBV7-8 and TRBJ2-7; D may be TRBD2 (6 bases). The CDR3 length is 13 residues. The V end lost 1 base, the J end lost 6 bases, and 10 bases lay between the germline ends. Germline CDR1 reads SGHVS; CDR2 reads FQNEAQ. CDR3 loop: CASSLGQAGEQYF. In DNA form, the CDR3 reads TGTGCCAGCAGCTTAGGGCAAGCGGGCGAGCAGTACTTC.

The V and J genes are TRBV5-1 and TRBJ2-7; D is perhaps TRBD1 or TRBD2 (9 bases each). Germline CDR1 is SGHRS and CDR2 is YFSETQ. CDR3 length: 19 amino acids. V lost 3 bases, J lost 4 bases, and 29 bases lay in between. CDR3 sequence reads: CASSSTGGREGLARYEQYF. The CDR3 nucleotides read TGCGCCAGCAGCTCCACAGGGGGCAGAGAGGGACTAGCTCGGTACGAGCAGTACTTC.

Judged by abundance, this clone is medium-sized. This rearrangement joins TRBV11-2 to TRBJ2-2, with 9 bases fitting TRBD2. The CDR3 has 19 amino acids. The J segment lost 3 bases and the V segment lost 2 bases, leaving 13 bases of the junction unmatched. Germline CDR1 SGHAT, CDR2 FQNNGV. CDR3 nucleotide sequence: TGTGCCAGCAGCTTATCAATCTCTGGCGGGAGGGCCTACACCGGGGAGCTGTTTTTT. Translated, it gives CASSLSISGGRAYTGELFF.

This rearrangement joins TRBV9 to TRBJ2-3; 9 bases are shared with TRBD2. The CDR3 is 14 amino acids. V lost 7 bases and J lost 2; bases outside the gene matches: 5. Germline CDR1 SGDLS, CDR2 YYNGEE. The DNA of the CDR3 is TGTGCCAGCGCCCGCGGGGGGGCCACAGATACGCAGTATTTT. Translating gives CASARGGATDTQYF.

CDR3 amino acids: CASSPPMNTEAFF. The DNA for the CDR3 is TGTGCCAGCAGCCCCCCCATGAACACTGAAGCTTTCTTT. The chain links TRBV7-2 to TRBJ1-1; D unclear. Germline V CDR1 and CDR2: SGHTA, FQGNSA. V lost 5 bases to trimming and J lost 0 bases, with 7 bases between them. The CDR3 runs 13 residues.

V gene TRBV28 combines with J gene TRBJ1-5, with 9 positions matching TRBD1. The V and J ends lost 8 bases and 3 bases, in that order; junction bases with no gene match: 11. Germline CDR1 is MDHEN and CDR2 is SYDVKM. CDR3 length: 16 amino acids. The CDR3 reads CASRRAGQGPNQPQHF. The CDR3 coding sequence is TGTGCCAGCCGTAGGGCGGGACAGGGCCCCAATCAGCCCCAGCATTTT.